The 21 T cell receptor beta chains below all came from one sample that was sequenced in a study of neurological immune-mediated disorders. TCRdb called the 5' RACE reads again in MiXCR, with one record for every CDR3 protein. The sample lists tens of thousands of distinct CDR3 sequences; about 4.5% were seen once. Specified time point: longitudinal time-point 3. Sample: PBMCs. Receptors originate from a woman between 55 and 75 years old with multiple sclerosis.

This clonotype qualifies as medium-sized. The rearrangement uses TRBV29-1 and TRBJ2-7, with 7 bases matching TRBD1. Germline V gene data show CDR1 as SQVTM and CDR2 as ANQGSEA. Trimming took 4 bases from V and 7 from J; bases not matched to a gene: 7. The CDR3 has 12 residues. CDR3 sequence reads: CSVGSTDREQYF. The CDR3 DNA reads TGCAGCGTTGGATCGACGGACAGGGAGCAGTACTTC.

In its sample, this clonotype was seen a few times. Given a much more abundant clone one base away, this may be a read error. This rearrangement joins TRBV7-9 to TRBJ1-5, with 7 bases that match TRBD1. The germline CDR1 and CDR2 sequences are SEHNR and FQNEAQ (reference sequence). V shed 2 bases and J 0 bases; nucleotides not matched to a gene: 1. The CDR3 has 15 amino acids. CDR3 residues: CASSLTGVSNQPQHF. As DNA, the CDR3 is TGTGCCAGCAGCTTAACAGGGGTTAGCAATCAGCCCCAGCATTTT.

This clonotype was seen ten or more times. This chain links TRBV11-2 with TRBJ2-1, with D perhaps matching TRBD1 (5 bases). The germline V and J ends were trimmed by 5 bases and 4 bases, with 9 bases remaining between them. CDR1 is SGHAT, CDR2 FQNNGV, per germline. This CDR3 is 13 amino acids long. CDR3 sequence: CASSTQVYNEQFF. The DNA of the CDR3 is TGTGCCAGCAGCACACAGGTTTACAATGAGCAGTTCTTC.

This chain links TRBV11-3 with TRBJ2-3; D uncertain. Germline loops: CDR1 SGHNT, CDR2 YENEEA. The CDR3 is made up of 12 amino acids. Trimming took off 4 bases at V and 6 bases at J, with 8 bases between the two ends. The CDR3 DNA reads as TGTGCCAGCAGCTCGAACATGGATACGCAGTATTTT. Protein product: CASSSNMDTQYF.

The rearrangement uses TRBV16 and TRBJ1-2; the match to TRBD1 covers 9 bases. Germline-derived CDR1 and CDR2 are KGHSY and FQNENV. The CDR3 length is 14 residues. The ends lost 0 bases at V and 8 bases at J; junction bases unmatched: 4. The CDR3 coding sequence is TGTGCCAGCAGCCAATCGCGGACAGGGGAAGGCTACACCTTC. It translates to CASSQSRTGEGYTF.

This clonotype was recorded at least ten times. The rearrangement joins TRBV2 to TRBJ2-7, with D unresolved. CDR3 length: 12 amino acids. Trimming stripped 7 bases from V and 0 bases from J, with 7 bases between. Germline CDR1 reads SNHLY; CDR2 reads FYNNEI. CDR3 bases: TGTGCCAGCACGCCAGTCTCCTACGAGCAGTACTTC. This encodes CASTPVSYEQYF.

This clonotype was seen at least ten times. The genes are TRBV20-1 and TRBJ2-3; weak D call: TRBD2 (6 bases). CDR1 and CDR2 from the germline V gene are DFQATT and SNEGSKA (reference sequence). Trimming left V 0 bases short and J 3 bases short, with 16 bases between. This CDR3 contains 16 residues. CDR3 bases: TGCAGTGCTAGAGATGCGGGAAGGGAGTGGACAGATACGCAGTATTTT. Translation: CSARDAGREWTDTQYF.

This clonotype showed up many times. V gene TRBV7-2 combines with J gene TRBJ1-3; TRBD1 matches 7 bases. The CDR3 is made up of 16 amino acids. The V gene's germline CDR1 is SGHTA and CDR2 FQGNSA. With V trimmed by 0 bases and J by 4 bases, 6 bases remained unmatched. The CDR3 DNA sequence: TGTGCCAGCAGCTTAGCAGGGGCAGGGGGGGGAAACACCATATATTTT. Protein: CASSLAGAGGGNTIYF.

This sequence joins TRBV9 and TRBJ1-1; D not resolved. The germline V and J ends were trimmed by 2 bases and 1 base, with 9 bases remaining between them. Looked up from germline, CDR1 is SGDLS and CDR2 is YYNGEE. The CDR3 sequence is 14 residues long. The CDR3 DNA is TGTGCCAGCAGCGTTTGGATCCCGAACACTGAAGCTTTCTTT. Its translation is CASSVWIPNTEAFF.

The chain uses TRBV4-1 and TRBJ1-1; the match to TRBD1 covers 9 bases. CDR1 MGHRA and CDR2 YSYEKL come from the germline V gene. This CDR3 is 15 amino acids long. J was trimmed by 1 base and V by 2 bases; bases with no gene match: 2. The CDR3 nucleotides are TGCGCCAGCAGCCAATGGGGACAGGGGAACACTGAAGCTTTCTTT. It specifies CASSQWGQGNTEAFF.

This clonotype was found many times. The chain has TRBV7-2 and TRBJ2-2; D is undetermined. This CDR3 has 15 residues. CDR1 and CDR2 from the germline V gene are SGHTA and FQGNSA. The ends were cut back, 2 bases at V and 8 bases at J, with 15 bases in the middle. The CDR3 nucleotides read TGTGCCAGCAGCTTAAACCCCCCCCCGACAGGGGAGCTGTTTTTT. It codes for CASSLNPPPTGELFF.

This clonotype was observed at least ten times. CDR3 amino acids: CATSRAVGAGAGTGELFF. CDR3 DNA sequence: TGTGCCACCAGCAGAGCGGTGGGAGCGGGGGCCGGGACCGGGGAGCTGTTTTTT. The J gene is TRBJ2-2, the V gene TRBV15; TRBD2 agrees at 8 bases. Germline V lookup: CDR1 LNHNV, CDR2 YYDKDF (reference sequence). Trimming removed 1 base from V and 5 bases from J; junction bases left unmatched: 12. This CDR3 spans 18 amino acids.

Many counts were recorded for this clonotype. The chain uses TRBV5-1 and TRBJ2-3; 8 bases are a match to TRBD1. The CDR3 length is 15 residues. The V gene's germline CDR1 is SGHRS and CDR2 YFSETQ. Trimming removed 1 base from V and 3 bases from J; junction bases left unmatched: 4. For the CDR3, the DNA is TGCGCCAGCAGCTTGAGTTACAGGGGGACAGATACGCAGTATTTT. Translating gives CASSLSYRGTDTQYF.

This clonotype was observed many times. This chain connects TRBV12-3 or TRBV12-4 to TRBJ2-1; D uncertain. With 5 bases removed from V and 6 bases from J, the gap between germline ends came to 11 bases. This CDR3 comprises 13 residues. In nucleotides, the CDR3 is TGTGCCAGCAGTCTCGTCGTCCGCAATGAGCAGTTCTTC. It yields the protein CASSLVVRNEQFF.

Comment on this clonotype: Given a much more abundant clone one base away, this may be a read error. This chain connects TRBV6-5 to TRBJ2-3, with 13 bases fitting TRBD2. V was pared by 6 bases and J by 6 bases, with 6 bases of the junction left unmatched. CDR1 is MNHEY, CDR2 SVGAGI, per germline. The CDR3 contains 15 residues. DNA of the CDR3: TGTGCCAGCAGAAGTGAGACTAGCGGGGGGGATACGCAGTATTTT. Residues: CASRSETSGGDTQYF.

Ten or more counts support this clonotype. V usage is TRBV5-1 and J usage is TRBJ2-1, with TRBD1 as a possible D gene (6 bases). This CDR3 has 14 residues. V gave up 4 bases and J gave up 4 bases, with 12 bases separating them. The V gene's germline CDR1 is SGHRS and CDR2 YFSETQ. This CDR3 reads CASSAGQIYNEQFF. The CDR3 DNA sequence: TGCGCCAGCAGCGCCGGACAGATTTACAATGAGCAGTTCTTC.

Many counts were recorded for this clonotype. The chain links TRBV5-1 to TRBJ2-7; 7 bases line up with TRBD2. J lost 4 bases, V lost 0 bases, and 7 bases had no gene match. The CDR3 sequence is 15 residues long. CDR1 is SGHRS and CDR2 is YFSETQ in the germline V gene. The CDR3 nucleotides read TGCGCCAGCAGCTTGGCAGCGGGACGCATGTACGAGCAGTACTTC. It translates to CASSLAAGRMYEQYF.

This clonotype was recorded many times. The genes are TRBV20-1 and TRBJ2-3; 8 nucleotides match TRBD2. CDR3 size: 16 residues. Germline V gene data show CDR1 as DFQATT and CDR2 as SNEGSKA (reference sequence). Trimming cost V 6 bases and J 0 bases; bases outside gene matches: 11. The chain's CDR3 is CSARRGASGSTDTQYF. CDR3 nucleotides: TGCAGTGCCCGAAGGGGAGCTAGCGGGAGCACAGATACGCAGTATTTT.

This clonotype was observed at least ten times. The chain carries TRBV4-1 and TRBJ1-4; D unresolved. V was clipped by 6 bases and J by 7 bases, with 15 bases between them. CDR1 and CDR2 (germline): MGHRA, YSYEKL. The CDR3 totals 14 residues. As DNA, the CDR3 is TGCGCCAGCAGTCCACCGGGCCGGGCTGAAAAACTGTTTTTT. Translating gives CASSPPGRAEKLFF.

This clonotype has at least ten counts. The chain employs TRBV6-5 and TRBJ2-2; TRBD1 matches 7 bases. The V and J ends lost 5 bases and 5 bases, in that order; junction bases with no gene match: 23. In germline, CDR1 is MNHEY, CDR2 SVGAGI. The CDR3 totals 20 residues. The CDR3 here is CASSPNLNQRQGKNTGELFF. CDR3 sequence (DNA): TGTGCCAGCAGTCCGAACTTGAACCAAAGACAGGGAAAAAATACCGGGGAGCTGTTTTTT.

This clonotype was picked up many times. The chain carries TRBV10-3 and TRBJ1-6; TRBD1 matches at 9 bases. The germline V gene encodes CDR1 ENHRY and CDR2 SYGVKD. The CDR3 totals 14 residues. V was pared by 2 bases and J by 9 bases, with 2 bases of the junction left unmatched. CDR3 DNA sequence: TGTGCCATCAGTGAGCAGACAGGGGGTTCACCCCTCCACTTT. Its translation: CAISEQTGGSPLHF.